This passage covers 19 T cell receptor beta chains from one sample sequenced in a study of blood T cells in healthy people across ages. PCR was performed a second time for about 6 to 12 cycles using a sample-barcoded 5' primer and a J-beta primer mix. One entry per CDR3 protein results from TCRdb running MiXCR on the 5' RACE reads. Seen here are over 1,500,000 distinct CDR3 sequences, around half observed once, and the top ten hold 2% to 2.5%. The sample was blood. The receptors shown here come from a woman between 40 and 55 years old in good health.

This chain connects TRBV6-5 to TRBJ2-4, with D hard to call. The assigned J gene may be wrong: the sequence end matches TRBJ2-7 better. The CDR3 has 15 amino acids. From germline, CDR1 is MNHEY and CDR2 SVGAGI. DNA of the CDR3: TGTGCCAGCAGGAAGGAGATGGCCGGTATCTACGAGCAGTACTTC. Protein sequence: CASRKEMAGIYEQYF.

This clonotype was seen a handful of times. The chain links TRBV27 to TRBJ1-4; possible D gene TRBD1, 5 bases. The CDR3 totals 15 residues. V lost 5 bases and J lost 7, with 17 bases in between. Germline assignment: CDR1 MNHEY and CDR2 SMNVEV (reference sequence). The DNA of the CDR3 is TGTGCCAGCAGTCTCTCCTGGGGGTATAGTGAAAAACTGTTTTTT. Translation gives CASSLSWGYSEKLFF.

The genes are TRBV6-5 and TRBJ2-2, with 10 nucleotides matching TRBD1. Germline-derived CDR1 and CDR2 are MNHEY and SVGAGI. This CDR3 comprises 15 residues. The V segment lost 3 bases and the J segment 5 bases; nucleotides outside the gene matches: 3. CDR3 in amino acids: CASSYDRGQTGELFF. The DNA for the CDR3 is TGTGCCAGCAGTTATGACAGGGGGCAAACCGGGGAGCTGTTTTTT.

Ten or more counts support this clonotype. The rearrangement uses TRBV9 and TRBJ2-5; 7 nucleotides match TRBD1. The germline gives CDR1 SGDLS, CDR2 YYNGEE. The CDR3 is made up of 14 amino acids. V was clipped by 5 bases and J by 2 bases; unmatched bases: 6. CDR3 nucleotide sequence: TGTGCCAGCAGTGTCGGGACAGCGCAAGAGACCCAGTACTTC. Translated, it gives CASSVGTAQETQYF.

This clonotype has a single count. The chain is built from TRBV5-1 and TRBJ2-3; TRBD1 matches 7 bases. Trimming took 4 bases from V and 2 from J; bases not matched to a gene: 7. CDR1 and CDR2 from the germline V gene are SGHRS and YFSETQ. The CDR3 loop spans 15 amino acids. CDR3 residues: CASSKGTDHTDTQYF. The CDR3 region has the DNA TGCGCCAGCAGCAAAGGGACAGACCACACAGATACGCAGTATTTT.

This clonotype turned up a few times. This chain uses TRBV15 with TRBJ2-5; D remains ambiguous. The better agreement between TRBJ2-7 and the DNA end casts doubt on the J call. CDR1 is LNHNV, CDR2 YYDKDF, per germline (reference sequence). The CDR3 covers 16 residues. CDR3: CATSERVKAQLDEQYF. CDR3 bases: TGTGCCACCAGCGAACGGGTCAAGGCCCAGTTGGACGAGCAGTACTTC.

The chain uses TRBV28 and TRBJ2-5; D possibly corresponds to TRBD2 (6 bases). Germline V lookup: CDR1 MDHEN, CDR2 SYDVKM. CDR3 length equals 15 residues. V was shortened by 2 bases and J by 5 bases, with 15 bases between the two germline ends. CDR3 sequence reads: CASSLGGEGSETQYF. Here the CDR3 DNA reads TGTGCCAGCAGTTTAGGAGGGGAAGGGAGTGAGACCCAGTACTTC. Full variable domain (rest looked up from reference TRBV28 and TRBJ2-5): DVKVTQSSRYLVKRTGEKVFLECVQDMDHENMFWYRQDPGLGLRLIYFSYDVKMKEKGDIPEGYSVSREKKERFSLILESASTNQTSMYLCASSLGGEGSETQYFGPGTRLLVL.

The chain's CDR3 is CAIRLSSYNSPLHF. CDR3 coding DNA: TGTGCCATCAGACTGAGCTCCTATAATTCACCCCTCCACTTT. The chain is built from TRBV6-1 and TRBJ1-6; D is undetermined. This CDR3 comprises 14 residues. The V and J ends lost 10 bases and 0 bases respectively, with 10 bases between them. Germline assignment: CDR1 MNHNS and CDR2 SASEGT.

The genes are TRBV6-1 and TRBJ1-1; TRBD1 might be the D (5 bases). Germline V CDR1 and CDR2: MNHNS, SASEGT. This CDR3 has 14 residues. V was trimmed by 2 bases and J by 1 base, leaving 8 bases between them. The CDR3 nucleotides read TGTGCCAGCAGTGAAACAGGTGGGAACACTGAAGCTTTCTTT. It specifies CASSETGGNTEAFF.

In its sample, this clonotype was seen a few times. The chain links TRBV7-9 to TRBJ2-3; D is perhaps TRBD2 (6 bases). The CDR3 is 14 residues long. Trimming took 4 bases from V and 4 from J, leaving 12 bases between them. Germline V CDR1 and CDR2: SEHNR, FQNEAQ (reference sequence). DNA for the CDR3: TGTGCCAGCAGCTCACCGGGACTCCCAGATACGCAGTATTTT. Translating it yields CASSSPGLPDTQYF.

The chain uses TRBV6-2 or TRBV6-3 and TRBJ2-7; D is ambiguous. V was trimmed by 7 bases and J by 5 bases, leaving 24 bases between them. Looked up from germline, CDR1 is MNHEY and CDR2 is SVGEGT. The CDR3 covers 16 residues. CDR3 coding DNA: TGTGCCAGCAACTTGGTAAAGATTATAATTCTGAACGAGCAGTACTTC. It yields the protein CASNLVKIIILNEQYF.

Here the CDR3 reads CASSSPGQGWYEQYF. CDR3 nucleotides: TGTGCCAGCAGTTCACCGGGACAGGGGTGGTACGAGCAGTACTTC. The V gene is TRBV28, the J gene TRBJ2-7, with 10 bases aligning to TRBD1. The CDR3 is 15 amino acids. The V gene's germline CDR1 is MDHEN and CDR2 SYDVKM. V gave up 4 bases and J gave up 4 bases; unmatched junction bases: 7.

The V call is TRBV20-1, the J call TRBJ1-2; D unresolved. This CDR3 region has 15 residues. The germline gives CDR1 DFQATT, CDR2 SNEGSKA (reference sequence). Trimming removed 0 bases at V and 0 bases at J, with 11 bases between. In DNA form, the CDR3 reads TGCAGTGCTAGAGATCCCCGGGAAGCTAACTATGGCTACACCTTC. It codes for CSARDPREANYGYTF.

This clonotype appeared a few times. This sequence joins TRBV28 and TRBJ2-7; TRBD2 is a possible D gene (6 bases). Germline assignment: CDR1 MDHEN and CDR2 SYDVKM. This CDR3 has 15 amino acids. Trimming took 3 bases from V and 2 from J, leaving 14 bases between them. CDR3 sequence reads: CASSLGGIGAYEQYF. The CDR3, as DNA: TGTGCCAGCAGTTTGGGCGGGATCGGGGCCTACGAGCAGTACTTC.

The rearrangement joins TRBV2 to TRBJ1-2; TRBD1 matches at 8 bases. The V segment lost 6 bases and the J segment 6 bases; nucleotides outside the gene matches: 6. This CDR3 comprises 13 residues. The germline gives CDR1 SNHLY, CDR2 FYNNEI. CDR3 sequence reads: CASRAGGVDGYTF. The CDR3 coding sequence is TGTGCCAGCAGGGCAGGGGGCGTTGATGGCTACACCTTC.

V is TRBV6-2 or TRBV6-3 and J is TRBJ2-1; 9 bases agree with TRBD1. Trimming took 2 bases from V and 4 from J; bases not matched to a gene: 0. Germline CDR1 and CDR2: MNHEY and SVGEGT. The CDR3 contains 14 residues. The CDR3 region has the DNA TGTGCCAGCAGTTACGACAGGGGGTACAATGAGCAGTTCTTC. Encoded protein: CASSYDRGYNEQFF.

Many counts were recorded for this clonotype. The chain is built from TRBV28 and TRBJ2-7, with a tentative D call TRBD2 (5 bases). CDR1 is MDHEN and CDR2 is SYDVKM in the germline V gene. The CDR3 is 12 residues long. The germline V and J ends were trimmed by 6 bases and 3 bases, with 9 bases remaining between them. The CDR3 nucleotides read TGTGCCAGCAGCCGGGGAGTCTACGAGCAGTACTTC. Translated: CASSRGVYEQYF.

V is TRBV6-6 and J is TRBJ1-6, with D possibly matching TRBD1 (5 bases). Between the trimmed V and J ends, which lost 6 bases and 8 bases, there was a span of 11 bases. Per the germline V gene, CDR1 is MNHNY and CDR2 is SVGAGI (reference sequence). This CDR3 comprises 13 residues. The CDR3 nucleotides are TGTGCCAGCAGCCGCGACAGCGATTCACCCCTCCACTTT. Its protein product is CASSRDSDSPLHF.

This chain links TRBV6-5 with TRBJ2-7; TRBD1 is a possible D gene (5 bases). V lost 6 bases to trimming and J lost 5 bases, with 17 bases between them. The germline gives CDR1 MNHEY, CDR2 SVGAGI. The CDR3 sequence is 14 residues long. In DNA form, the CDR3 reads TGTGCCAGCAGACTATCGGACACCTACCACGAGCAGTACTTC. It codes for CASRLSDTYHEQYF.